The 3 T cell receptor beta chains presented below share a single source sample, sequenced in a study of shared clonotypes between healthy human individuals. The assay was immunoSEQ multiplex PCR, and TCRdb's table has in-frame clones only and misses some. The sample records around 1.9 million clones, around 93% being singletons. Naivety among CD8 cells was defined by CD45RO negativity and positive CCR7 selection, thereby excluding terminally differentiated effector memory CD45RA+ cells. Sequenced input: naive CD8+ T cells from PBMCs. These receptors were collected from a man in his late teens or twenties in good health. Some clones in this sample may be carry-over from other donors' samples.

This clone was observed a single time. The CDR3 DNA sequence: TGTGCCAGCAGCTTACTACAGGCCGCAGGGTCCTACAATGAGCAGTTCTTC. Translated, it gives CASSLLQAAGSYNEQFF. V usage is TRBV7-8 and J usage is TRBJ2-1; tentative D call: TRBD1 (5 bases). The CDR3 length is 17 residues. V was cut by 2 bases and J by 1 base, with 15 bases left in between. Looked up from germline, CDR1 is SGHVS and CDR2 is FQNEAQ. Full variable domain (missing parts from reference TRBV7-8 and TRBJ2-1): GAGVSQSPRYKVAKRGQDVALRCDPISGHVSLFWYQQALGQGPEFLTYFQNEAQLDKSGLPSDRFFAERPEGSVSTLKIQRTQQEDSAVYLCASSLLQAAGSYNEQFFGPGTRLTVL.

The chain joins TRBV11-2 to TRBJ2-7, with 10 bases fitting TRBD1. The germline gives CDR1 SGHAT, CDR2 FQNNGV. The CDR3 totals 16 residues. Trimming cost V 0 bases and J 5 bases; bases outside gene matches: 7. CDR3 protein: CASSLDTGTGVHEQYF. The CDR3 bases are TGTGCCAGCAGCTTAGATACCGGGACAGGGGTTCACGAGCAGTACTTC.

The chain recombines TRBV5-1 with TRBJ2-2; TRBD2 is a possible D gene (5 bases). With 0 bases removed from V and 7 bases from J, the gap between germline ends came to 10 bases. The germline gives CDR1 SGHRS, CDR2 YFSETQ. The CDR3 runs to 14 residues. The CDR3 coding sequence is TGCGCCAGCAGCTTGGTGGCAGAGGGCGGGGAGCTGTTTTTT. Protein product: CASSLVAEGGELFF.